The following is a TCR beta chain sequence with its context. What this receptor recognizes is not known. No base-level quality is on record; no much larger clone is a single base apart. The library was made by the immunoSEQ multiplex PCR assay. TCRdb's version of the immuneACCESS table is confined to in-frame rearrangements and falls short of the full clone set. An unresolved V gene accounts for under half of the shortfall where checked; the remainder is of unknown origin. The sample yields 60,000 to 75,000 clones; over 85% were counted once. Clones ranked in the top ten supply around 5.1% of the sample. The sample is drawn from a study of control samples from healthy donors and cancer patients (dated by TCRdb to the early 2020s). Sequencing was performed on PBMCs. The receptor's source is a man between 60 and 75 years old with colorectal cancer.

The CDR3 loop reads CASSDPGGTITYEQYF. DNA sequence: TGTGCCAGCAGTGATCCAGGGGGCACCATAACCTACGAGCAGTACTTC. The sequence links TRBV2 to TRBJ2-7, and 8 junctional nucleotides match TRBD1. From the cysteine up to the phenylalanine, the CDR3 has a length of 16 residues. The DNA shown is the 48-base CDR3, in frame from base 1. CDR1 and CDR2 (SNHLY, FYNNEI) derive from the germline V gene. The V end gives up 3 bases and the J end 2 bases, leaving 9 bases in the junction not matched to a gene. Reference TRBV2 and TRBJ2-7 genes cover what lies past the CDR3, so the full variable domain is EPEVTQTPSHQVTQMGQEVILRCVPISNHLYFYWYRQILGQKVEFLVSFYNNEISEKSEIFDDQFSVERPDGSNFTLKIRSTKLEDSAMYFCASSDPGGTITYEQYFGPGTRLTVT.